These T cell receptor beta chains were read from a single sample in a study of post-analysis software for immune sequencing data. TCRdb re-called the PCR reads through MiXCR, storing one row per CDR3 protein. The sample has 700,000 to 800,000 distinct CDR3 sequences; about 27% are singletons. Material: blood. Every receptor here comes from a girl aged 10 to 17 with multiple sclerosis. Both conserved end residues are part of each CDR3. D genes are given only for firm matches. Some rows mark clone size as missing; the rest say once, few, many or name a class of expanded clone.

TRBJ2-6 | NA | NA | TRBV6-1 | TGTGCCAGCAGTTCCCTCCGAAACTCTGGGGCCAGCGTCCTGACTTTC | CASSSLRNSGASVLTF
TRBJ2-5 | NA | NA | TRBV7-2 | TGTGCCAGCAGCTCTCATAGGGTTGAGCAGTACTTC | CASSSHRVEQYF
TRBJ1-2 | NA | NA | TRBV27 | TGTGCCAGCAGTTTCCATCCCCAAGCGGCTCACTATGGCTACACCTTC | CASSFHPQAAHYGYTF
TRBJ2-3 | NA | TRBD2 | TRBV6-2/TRBV6-3 | TGTGCCAGCAGTTACTCAGCAAGCGGGAGGGCCACAGATACGCAGTATTTT | CASSYSASGRATDTQYF
TRBJ2-7 | few | NA | TRBV15 | TGTGCCACCAGCAGCTCCATGTCCCGGGCCCCTTACGAGCAGTACTTC | CATSSSMSRAPYEQYF
TRBJ2-7 | NA | TRBD1 | TRBV20-1 | TGCAGTGCTACTAACAACCCCGGACAGGACTACGAGCAGTACTTC | CSATNNPGQDYEQYF
TRBJ1-5 | once | TRBD1 | TRBV7-9 | TGTGCCAGCGGAGGGGGCTTGGGCAATCAGCCCCAGCATTTT | CASGGGLGNQPQHF
TRBJ2-2 | many | NA | TRBV7-2 | TGTGCCAGCAGCTTAAGGACCGGGGAGCTGTTTTTT | CASSLRTGELFF
TRBJ2-7 | many | NA | TRBV27 | TGTGCCAGCAGTCCCCAGGCTTCAGGCGAGCAGTACTTC | CASSPQASGEQYF
TRBJ2-1 | NA | NA | TRBV20-1 | TGCAGTGCTAAATACCGGACGCTGTTATACGATGAGCAGTTCTTC | CSAKYRTLLYDEQFF
TRBJ2-3 | NA | NA | TRBV20-1 | TGCAGTGCTGGAACTAGAGACCTAGCAGATACGCAGTATTTT | CSAGTRDLADTQYF
TRBJ2-5 | NA | TRBD2 | TRBV7-2 | TGTGCCAGCAGCTTAGATCCGGGGGGGAGTGAGACCCAGTACTTC | CASSLDPGGSETQYF
TRBJ1-2 | NA | NA | TRBV5-5 | TGTGCCAGCACCTGGAAGTATGGCTACACCTTC | CASTWKYGYTF
TRBJ2-7 | NA | TRBD1 | TRBV5-1 | TGCGCCAGCAGCTTAACCGGGACAGGGATGTACGAGCAGTACTTC | CASSLTGTGMYEQYF
TRBJ2-7 | few | NA | TRBV20-1 | TGCAGTGCCCACGGAGCGTCCCCCTACGAGCAGTACTTC | CSAHGASPYEQYF
TRBJ2-7 | NA | TRBD1 | TRBV7-2 | TGTGCCAGCAGCTTTAGGGACAGGGGTGGCGAGCAGTACTTC | CASSFRDRGGEQYF
TRBJ1-2 | NA | TRBD1 | TRBV12-3/TRBV12-4 | TGTGCCAGCAGTCCCGGGACAGGGGCTGGCTACACCTTC | CASSPGTGAGYTF
TRBJ2-7 | NA | NA | TRBV7-2 | TGTGCCAGCAGCTTAGTCCGGCTTAGGAACGAGCAGTACTTC | CASSLVRLRNEQYF
TRBJ2-1 | few | NA | TRBV20-1 | TGCAGTGCTGGAGATTACGTAGAGCAGTTCTTC | CSAGDYVEQFF
TRBJ2-2 | NA | TRBD1 | TRBV20-1 | TGCAGTGCTAGCTCAGGGGGAACGACCGGGGAGCTGTTTTTT | CSASSGGTTGELFF
TRBJ1-2 | NA | NA | TRBV3-1 | TGTGCCAGCAGCCTACATGACAGGTCCGGCTACACCTTC | CASSLHDRSGYTF
TRBJ2-7 | NA | NA | TRBV29-1 | TGCAGCGTTGAAGATAGGTCAAACTACGAGCAGTACTTC | CSVEDRSNYEQYF
TRBJ1-5 | NA | TRBD1 | TRBV27 | TGTGCCAGCAGTTCGGGACAGGGGGCTAGTCAGCCCCAGCATTTT | CASSSGQGASQPQHF
TRBJ2-6 | NA | NA | TRBV15 | TGTGCCACCAGCAGAGGAGAGTACTCTGGGGCCAACGTCCGGACTTTC | CATSRGEYSGANVRTF
TRBJ2-7 | few | TRBD2 | TRBV3-1 | TGTGCCAGCAGCCAACTCACCCAGGGACTAGCGGGACACGAGCAGTACTTC | CASSQLTQGLAGHEQYF
TRBJ1-5 | NA | NA | TRBV9 | TGTGCCAGCAGCGTAGGGGGGGCATCCGTTCCCCAGCATTTT | CASSVGGASVPQHF
TRBJ2-1 | NA | TRBD1 | TRBV20-1 | TGCAGTGCTTTTTGGGACAGCTCCTACAATGAGCAGTTCTTC | CSAFWDSSYNEQFF
TRBJ1-6 | few | NA | TRBV7-8 | TGTGCCAGCAGCTTAGCTTCACTTTTAAATTCACCCCTCCACTTT | CASSLASLLNSPLHF
TRBJ2-1 | NA | NA | TRBV5-5 | TGTGCCAGCAGGCGGACGGAGAATAGCAATGAGCAGTTCTTC | CASRRTENSNEQFF
TRBJ1-5 | NA | TRBD1 | TRBV28 | TGTGCCAGCAGTTTAGACAGGGCGCCGAGAAGCAATCAGCCCCAGCATTTT | CASSLDRAPRSNQPQHF
TRBJ2-1 | NA | NA | TRBV29-1 | TGCAGCGTGGACAAAAGGGGTTACAATGAGCAGTTCTTC | CSVDKRGYNEQFF
TRBJ2-1 | NA | TRBD2 | TRBV6-5 | TGTGCCAGCAGTTACTCGATGCTAGCGGGAGGGTACGATGAGCAGTTCTTC | CASSYSMLAGGYDEQFF
TRBJ2-3 | few | NA | TRBV28 | TGTGCCAGCAGCCTTTCCCTCGATACGCAGTATTTT | CASSLSLDTQYF
TRBJ2-7 | once | TRBD2 | TRBV6-2/TRBV6-3 | TGTGCCAGCAGTCTTAGCGGGAGTCCCTCCAATGAGCAGTACTTC | CASSLSGSPSNEQYF
TRBJ2-5 | many | TRBD2 | TRBV5-5 | TGTGCCAGCAGCCCTCCTAGCGGGAGGCCCATTTACCAAGAGACCCAGTACTTC | CASSPPSGRPIYQETQYF
TRBJ1-5 | few | TRBD1 | TRBV20-1 | TGCAGTGCTAGCGGGACAGGGGTTCAGCCCCAGCATTTT | CSASGTGVQPQHF
TRBJ2-6 | few | NA | TRBV14 | TGTGCCAGCGGCCGTTTGGGGGAGAGCTCTGGGGCCAACGTCCTGACTTTC | CASGRLGESSGANVLTF
TRBJ1-2 | NA | TRBD1 | TRBV29-1 | TGCAGCGTTGAATCTCCGGGACAGGCTTATGGCTACACCTTC | CSVESPGQAYGYTF
TRBJ2-7 | NA | TRBD2 | TRBV4-1 | TGCGCCAGCAGCCAAGATTATGAGCGGGAGGCCCCCTACGAGCAGTACTTC | CASSQDYEREAPYEQYF
TRBJ2-1 | few | NA | TRBV20-1 | TGCAGTGCTAAGGAACTTGGCTCCTACAATGAGCAGTTCTTC | CSAKELGSYNEQFF
TRBJ2-7 | NA | NA | TRBV5-1 | TGCGCCAGCAGGACCTTGAACGAGCAGTACTTC | CASRTLNEQYF
TRBJ2-1 | NA | NA | TRBV6-1 | TGTGCCAGCAGTGAATCGGTAGGGTCCCCACGAAAGCAGTTCTTC | CASSESVGSPRKQFF
TRBJ2-3 | NA | TRBD2 | TRBV20-1 | TGCAGTGCTAGAGGTACTAGCGGGAGGCACACAGATACGCAGTATTTT | CSARGTSGRHTDTQYF
TRBJ2-1 | few | TRBD2 | TRBV4-1 | TGCGCCAGCAGCCCCTCTAGCGGAGGTCCCAATGAGCAGTTCTTC | CASSPSSGGPNEQFF
TRBJ2-7 | few | TRBD2 | TRBV6-2/TRBV6-3 | TGTGCCAGCAGTAGGGGATTTAGCGGGAGCCACTCCTACGAGCAGTACTTC | CASSRGFSGSHSYEQYF
TRBJ2-5 | NA | NA | TRBV9 | TGTGCCAGCAGCGTAGACCCCCAAGGAACCCAAGAGACCCAGTACTTC | CASSVDPQGTQETQYF
TRBJ2-7 | NA | NA | TRBV28 | TGTGCCAGCAGTCCGCAAGCGGAGACCTACGAGCAGTACTTC | CASSPQAETYEQYF
TRBJ1-5 | NA | NA | TRBV3-1 | TGTGCCAGCAGCCAAGGGGAAAGCCCTGGGTGGCCCCAGCATTTT | CASSQGESPGWPQHF
TRBJ2-5 | NA | NA | TRBV24-1 | TGTGCCACCAGTGATCCAACAGGAGCCGGCCAAGAGACCCAGTACTTC | CATSDPTGAGQETQYF
TRBJ2-5 | NA | NA | TRBV20-1 | TGCAGTGCTAGCGGGAGAGGGCGCGGGGAGACCCAGTACTTC | CSASGRGRGETQYF
TRBJ1-5 | NA | NA | TRBV15 | TGTGCCACCAGCCATGAACAGGGCTTTCACCAGCCCCAGCATTTT | CATSHEQGFHQPQHF